This TCR beta chain was captured by sequencing in a study of blood T cell repertoires in COVID-19. Germline CDR1 and CDR2: SNHLY and FYNNEI. CDR3 length equals 16 residues. V trimming: 5 bases; J trimming: 0 bases; junction bases outside the gene matches: 8. TCRdb's copy holds only in-frame clones and misses some; the assay was immunoSEQ multiplex PCR. The data hold around 450,000 clones, with nearly 90% observed a single time. The sample taken for sequencing was PBMCs or T cells enriched from blood (not recorded which). The chain employs TRBV2 and TRBJ2-3, with 7 bases that match TRBD2. This receptor was taken from a woman between 18 and 30 years old with acute COVID-19. For the CDR3, the DNA is TGTGCCAGCAGTCCCCAGTGGGGGGGGAGCACAGATACGCAGTATTTT. It yields the protein CASSPQWGGSTDTQYF.